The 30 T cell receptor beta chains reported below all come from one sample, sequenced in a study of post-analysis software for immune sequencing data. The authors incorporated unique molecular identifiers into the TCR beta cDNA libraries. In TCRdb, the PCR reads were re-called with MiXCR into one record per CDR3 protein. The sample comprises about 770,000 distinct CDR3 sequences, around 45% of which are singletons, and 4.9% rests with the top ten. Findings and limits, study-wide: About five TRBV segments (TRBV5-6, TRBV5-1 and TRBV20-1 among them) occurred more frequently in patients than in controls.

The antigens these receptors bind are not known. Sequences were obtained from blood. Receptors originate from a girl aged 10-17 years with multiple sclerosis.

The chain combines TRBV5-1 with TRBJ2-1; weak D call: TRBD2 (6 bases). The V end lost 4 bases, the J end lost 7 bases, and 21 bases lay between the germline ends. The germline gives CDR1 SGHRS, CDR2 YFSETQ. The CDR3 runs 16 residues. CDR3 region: CASSPELAVTRNEQFF. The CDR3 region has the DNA TGCGCCAGCAGCCCGGAACTAGCCGTAACGAGGAATGAGCAGTTCTTC.

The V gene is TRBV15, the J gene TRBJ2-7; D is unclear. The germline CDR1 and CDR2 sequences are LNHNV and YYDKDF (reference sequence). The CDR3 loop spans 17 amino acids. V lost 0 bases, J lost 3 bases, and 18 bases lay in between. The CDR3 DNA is TGTGCCACCAGCAGAGATAGGGCTATCAGGATCGTCTACGAGCAGTACTTC. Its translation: CATSRDRAIRIVYEQYF.

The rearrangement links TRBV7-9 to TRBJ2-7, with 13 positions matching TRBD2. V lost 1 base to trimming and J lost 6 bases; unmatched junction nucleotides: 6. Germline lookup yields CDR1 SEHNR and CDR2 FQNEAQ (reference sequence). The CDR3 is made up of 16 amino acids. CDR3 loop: CASSLELAGGTSEQYF. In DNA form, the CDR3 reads TGTGCCAGCAGCTTAGAACTAGCGGGAGGGACGAGCGAGCAGTACTTC.

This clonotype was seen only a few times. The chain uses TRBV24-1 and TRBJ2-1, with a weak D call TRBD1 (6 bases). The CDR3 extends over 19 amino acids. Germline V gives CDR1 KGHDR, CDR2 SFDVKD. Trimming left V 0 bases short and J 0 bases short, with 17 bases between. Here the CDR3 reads CATSDLQSGGLSSYNEQFF. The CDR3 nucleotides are TGTGCCACCAGTGATTTGCAAAGTGGGGGCCTTAGCTCCTACAATGAGCAGTTCTTC.

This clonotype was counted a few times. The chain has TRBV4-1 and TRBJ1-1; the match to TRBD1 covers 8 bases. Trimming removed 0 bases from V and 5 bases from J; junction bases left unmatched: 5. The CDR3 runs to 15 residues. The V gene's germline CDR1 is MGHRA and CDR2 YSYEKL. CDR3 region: CASSQDRTGQTEAFF. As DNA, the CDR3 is TGCGCCAGCAGCCAAGATAGGACAGGGCAAACTGAAGCTTTCTTT.

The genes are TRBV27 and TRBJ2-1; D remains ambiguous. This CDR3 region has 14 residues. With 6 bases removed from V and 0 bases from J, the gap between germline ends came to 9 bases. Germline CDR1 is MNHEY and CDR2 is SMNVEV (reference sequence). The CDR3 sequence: CASRLLSSYNEQFF. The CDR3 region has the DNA TGTGCCAGCAGGCTATTGAGCTCCTACAATGAGCAGTTCTTC.

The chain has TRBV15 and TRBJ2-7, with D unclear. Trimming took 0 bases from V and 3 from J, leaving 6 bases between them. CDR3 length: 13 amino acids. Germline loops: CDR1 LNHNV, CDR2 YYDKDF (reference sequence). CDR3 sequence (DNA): TGTGCCACCAGCAGAGAGGTCTACTACGAGCAGTACTTC. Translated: CATSREVYYEQYF. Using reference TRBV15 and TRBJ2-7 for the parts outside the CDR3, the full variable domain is DAMVIQNPRYQVTQFGKPVTLSCSQTLNHNVMYWYQQKSSQAPKLLFHYYDKDFNNEADTPDNFQSRRPNTSFCFLDIRSPGLGDTAMYLCATSREVYYEQYFGPGTRLTVT.

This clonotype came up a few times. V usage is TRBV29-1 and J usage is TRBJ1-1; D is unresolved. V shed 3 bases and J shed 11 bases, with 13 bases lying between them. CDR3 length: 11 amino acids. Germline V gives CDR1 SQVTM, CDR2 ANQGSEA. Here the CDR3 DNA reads TGCAGCGTTGAGGGGAGAAACGGGGCTTTCTTT. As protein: CSVEGRNGAFF.

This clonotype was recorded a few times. CDR3 DNA: TGTGCCAGCAGAGCCATCGGGGAGGATGGAGAGACCCAGTACTTC. Translated, it gives CASRAIGEDGETQYF. The rearrangement joins TRBV27 to TRBJ2-5; D is perhaps TRBD2 (6 bases). The CDR3 spans 15 residues. CDR1 is MNHEY and CDR2 is SMNVEV in the germline V gene (reference sequence). V lost 6 bases and J 4 bases, leaving 18 bases between the germline ends.

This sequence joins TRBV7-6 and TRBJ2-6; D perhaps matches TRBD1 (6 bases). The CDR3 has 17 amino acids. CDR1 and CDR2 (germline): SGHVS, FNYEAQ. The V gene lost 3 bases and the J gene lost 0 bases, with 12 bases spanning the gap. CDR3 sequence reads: CASSFGTSSSGANVLTF. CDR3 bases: TGTGCCAGCAGCTTCGGGACATCGAGCTCTGGGGCCAACGTCCTGACTTTC.

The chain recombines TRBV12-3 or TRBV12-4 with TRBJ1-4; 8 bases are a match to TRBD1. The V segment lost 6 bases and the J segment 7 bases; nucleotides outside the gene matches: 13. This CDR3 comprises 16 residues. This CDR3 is CASSGETGVYGEKLFF. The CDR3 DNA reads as TGTGCCAGCAGCGGAGAGACAGGGGTGTACGGTGAAAAACTGTTTTTT.

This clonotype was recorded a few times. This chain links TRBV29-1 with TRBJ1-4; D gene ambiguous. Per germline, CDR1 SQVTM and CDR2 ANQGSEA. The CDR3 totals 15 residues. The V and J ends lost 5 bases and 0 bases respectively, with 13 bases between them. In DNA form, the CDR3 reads TGCAGCGTTAAGAGGTCAGATGCAACTAATGAAAAACTGTTTTTT. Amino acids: CSVKRSDATNEKLFF.

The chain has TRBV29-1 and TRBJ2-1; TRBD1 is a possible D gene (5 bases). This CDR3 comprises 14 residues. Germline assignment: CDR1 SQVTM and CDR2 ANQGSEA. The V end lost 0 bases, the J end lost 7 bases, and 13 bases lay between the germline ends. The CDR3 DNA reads TGCAGCGTTGAAGAGGGGCGGCCTTCTAATGAGCAGTTCTTC. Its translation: CSVEEGRPSNEQFF.

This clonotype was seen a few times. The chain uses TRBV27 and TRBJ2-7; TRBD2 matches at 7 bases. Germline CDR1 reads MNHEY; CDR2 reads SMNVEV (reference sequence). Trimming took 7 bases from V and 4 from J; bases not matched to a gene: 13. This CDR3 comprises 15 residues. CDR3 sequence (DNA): TGTGCCAGCACCGACCAGCGGGGATCAGGATACGAGCAGTACTTC. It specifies CASTDQRGSGYEQYF.

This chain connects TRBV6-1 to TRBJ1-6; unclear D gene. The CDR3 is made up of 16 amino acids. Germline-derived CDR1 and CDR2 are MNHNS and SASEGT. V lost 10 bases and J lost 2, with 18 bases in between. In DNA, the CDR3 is TGTGCCACCCTAGACGGAGATGGAACCTATAATTCACCCCTCCACTTT. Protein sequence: CATLDGDGTYNSPLHF.

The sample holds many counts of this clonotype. The CDR3 DNA sequence: TGTGCCAGCAGTCCAAGACTAGCGGGTTTCGGTGGGGGGACCCAGTACTTC. Protein product: CASSPRLAGFGGGTQYF. V gene TRBV28 combines with J gene TRBJ2-5; 10 nucleotides match TRBD2. CDR1 and CDR2 from the germline V gene are MDHEN and SYDVKM. V shed 5 bases and J 7 bases; nucleotides not matched to a gene: 16. The CDR3 consists of 17 residues.

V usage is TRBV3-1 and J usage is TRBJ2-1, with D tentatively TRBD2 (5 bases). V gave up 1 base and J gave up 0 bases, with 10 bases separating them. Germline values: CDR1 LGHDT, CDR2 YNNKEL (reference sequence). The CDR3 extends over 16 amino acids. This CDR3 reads CASSQGTQSSYNEQFF. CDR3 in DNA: TGTGCCAGCAGCCAAGGGACTCAAAGCTCCTACAATGAGCAGTTCTTC.

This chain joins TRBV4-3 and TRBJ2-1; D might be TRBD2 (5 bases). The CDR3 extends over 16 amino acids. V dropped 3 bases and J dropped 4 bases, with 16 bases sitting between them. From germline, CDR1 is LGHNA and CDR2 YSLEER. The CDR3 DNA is TGCGCCAGCAGCCATGCCGCTAGCTCTCGTTACAATGAGCAGTTCTTC. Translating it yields CASSHAASSRYNEQFF.

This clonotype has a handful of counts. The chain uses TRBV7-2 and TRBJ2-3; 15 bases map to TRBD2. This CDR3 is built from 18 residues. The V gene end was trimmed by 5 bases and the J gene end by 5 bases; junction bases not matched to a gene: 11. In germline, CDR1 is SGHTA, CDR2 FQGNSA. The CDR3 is CASSPRTSGRVERDTQYF. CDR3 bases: TGTGCCAGCAGCCCAAGGACTAGCGGGAGGGTGGAGCGAGATACGCAGTATTTT. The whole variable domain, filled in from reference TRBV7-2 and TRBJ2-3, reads GAGVSQSPSNKVTEKGKDVELRCDPISGHTALYWYRQSLGQGLEFLIYFQGNSAPDKSGLPSDRFSAERTGGSVSTLTIQRTQQEDSAVYLCASSPRTSGRVERDTQYFGPGTRLTVL.

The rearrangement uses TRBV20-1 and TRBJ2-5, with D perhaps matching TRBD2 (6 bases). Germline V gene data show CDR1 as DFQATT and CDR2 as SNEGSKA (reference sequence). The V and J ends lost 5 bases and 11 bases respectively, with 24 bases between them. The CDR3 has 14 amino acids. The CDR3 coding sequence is TGCAGTGCTTCGATCCCCGGGAGCCGAGATGAGCAGTACTTC. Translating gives CSASIPGSRDEQYF.

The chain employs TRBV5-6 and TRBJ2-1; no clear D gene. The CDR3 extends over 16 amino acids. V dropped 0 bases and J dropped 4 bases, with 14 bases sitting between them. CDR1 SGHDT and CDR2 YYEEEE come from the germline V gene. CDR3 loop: CASSLEAYRPYNEQFF. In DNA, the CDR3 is TGTGCCAGCAGCTTGGAAGCGTACCGACCGTACAATGAGCAGTTCTTC.

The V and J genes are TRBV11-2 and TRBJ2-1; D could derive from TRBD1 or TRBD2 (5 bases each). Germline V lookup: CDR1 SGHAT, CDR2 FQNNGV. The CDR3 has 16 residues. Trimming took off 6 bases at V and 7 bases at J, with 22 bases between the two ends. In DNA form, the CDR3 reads TGTGCCAGCAGGCAACTCCGGGACCAAAAACTAAATGAGCAGTTCTTC. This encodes CASRQLRDQKLNEQFF.

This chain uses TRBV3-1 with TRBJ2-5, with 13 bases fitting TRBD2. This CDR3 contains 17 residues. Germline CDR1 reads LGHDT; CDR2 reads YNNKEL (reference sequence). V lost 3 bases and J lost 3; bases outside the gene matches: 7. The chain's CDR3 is CASSHTIGLAGEETQYF. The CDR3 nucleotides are TGTGCCAGCAGCCACACCATAGGACTAGCGGGAGAAGAGACCCAGTACTTC.

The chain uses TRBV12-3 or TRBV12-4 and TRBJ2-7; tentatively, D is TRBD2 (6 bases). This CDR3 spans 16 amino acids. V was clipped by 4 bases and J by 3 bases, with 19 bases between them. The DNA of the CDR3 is TGTGCCAGCAGTTGGGGGGAGTTACAACCTGACTACGAGCAGTACTTC. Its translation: CASSWGELQPDYEQYF.

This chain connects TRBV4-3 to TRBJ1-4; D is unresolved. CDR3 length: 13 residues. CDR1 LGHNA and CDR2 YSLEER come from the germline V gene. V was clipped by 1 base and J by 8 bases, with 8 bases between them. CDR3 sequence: CASSQVLGEKLFF. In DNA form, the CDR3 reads TGCGCCAGCAGCCAAGTACTGGGGGAAAAACTGTTTTTT.

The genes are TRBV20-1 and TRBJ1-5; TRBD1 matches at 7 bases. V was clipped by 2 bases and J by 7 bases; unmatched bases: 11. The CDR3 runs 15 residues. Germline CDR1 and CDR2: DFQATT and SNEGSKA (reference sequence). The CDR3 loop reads CSARKGASSGQPQHF. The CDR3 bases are TGCAGTGCTAGAAAGGGGGCTTCCTCAGGGCAGCCCCAGCATTTT.

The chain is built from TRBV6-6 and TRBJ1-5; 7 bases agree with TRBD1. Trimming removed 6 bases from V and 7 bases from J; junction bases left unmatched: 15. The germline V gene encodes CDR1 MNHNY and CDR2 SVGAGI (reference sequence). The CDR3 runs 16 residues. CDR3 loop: CASSPRGVGGSQPQHF. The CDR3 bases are TGTGCCAGCAGCCCCAGGGGGGTGGGGGGTTCCCAGCCCCAGCATTTT.

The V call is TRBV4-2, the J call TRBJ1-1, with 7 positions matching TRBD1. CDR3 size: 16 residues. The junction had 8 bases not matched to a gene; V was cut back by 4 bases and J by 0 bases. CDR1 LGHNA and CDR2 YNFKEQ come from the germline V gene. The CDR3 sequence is CASSPSTGKMNTEAFF. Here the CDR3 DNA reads TGTGCCAGCAGCCCTTCGACAGGGAAAATGAACACTGAAGCTTTCTTT.

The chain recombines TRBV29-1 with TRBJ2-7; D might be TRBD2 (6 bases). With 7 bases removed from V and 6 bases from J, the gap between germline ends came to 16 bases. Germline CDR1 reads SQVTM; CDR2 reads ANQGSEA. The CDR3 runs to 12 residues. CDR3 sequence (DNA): TGCAGCGGGGGACTCCTTAGCGGCGAGCAGTACTTC. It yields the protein CSGGLLSGEQYF.

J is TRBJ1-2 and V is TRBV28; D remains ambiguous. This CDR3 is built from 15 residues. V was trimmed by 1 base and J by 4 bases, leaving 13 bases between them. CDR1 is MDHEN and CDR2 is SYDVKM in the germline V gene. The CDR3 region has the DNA TGTGCCAGCAGTTTATATAGGCAGAACGCCTATGGCTACACCTTC. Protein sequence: CASSLYRQNAYGYTF.